This TCR beta chain was recorded in a study of blood T cells in healthy people across ages. Points from the study as a whole: Fewer expanded clones and more diversity marked long-lived versus aged donors. Naive T cell percentage and TCR beta diversity correlated strongly. Diversity was estimated from one million T cells, and these estimates were considered underestimates.

Worth noting for this clonotype: Its target is unknown. A read error may be the cause here, since a much bigger clone is one base away.

Isolation yielded PBMCs, at least 6.5 million per sample, in every case. Alongside a J-beta primer mix, a sample-barcoded 5' primer served in a second PCR lasting 7 to 11 cycles. TCRdb re-called the 5' RACE reads with MiXCR, one entry per CDR3 protein. Of approximately 810,000 distinct CDR3 sequences in the sample, roughly 26% were seen once. Germline V gene sequence: CDR1 SGHRS, CDR2 YFSETQ. This CDR3 region has 15 residues. The germline V and J ends were trimmed by 0 bases and 2 bases, with 11 bases remaining between them. The chain employs TRBV5-1 and TRBJ2-5; D may be TRBD2 (5 bases). The sample was blood. This clonotype was sampled from a woman of 80 years or more in good health. CDR3 nucleotide sequence: TGCGCCAGCAGCTTGGGGACTGTGGCTCAAGAGACCCAGTACTTC. It yields the protein CASSLGTVAQETQYF.